This is a list of T cell receptor beta chains from one sample in a study of CD8+CD57+ T cells in acquired aplastic anemia. TCRdb reanalysed the reads using MiXCR and keeps one entry per CDR3 protein. Among 180,000 or so distinct CDR3 sequences listed, around 45% were seen once. The sequenced sample was sorted CD4+, CD8+, or CD8+CD57+ T cells (not recorded which) from PBMCs. The source is a human donor in good health. Each CDR3 is given with its conserved first and last residue. D genes are given only for firm matches. Not every row has a clone size; where given, it reads once, few, many or a size class.

cdr3_nt cdr3_aa j_call d_call clone_size v_call
TGCAGTGAGGACGGCCGTGGGACCCAGTACTTC CSEDGRGTQYF TRBJ2-5 NA NA TRBV20-1
TGCGCCAGCAGCTTGATGAGGCGGGGGCCAGACTCCTACGTTGGGCAGTACTTC CASSLMRRGPDSYVGQYF TRBJ2-7 NA NA TRBV7-7
TGTGCCACCAGTGATCCCGGACTAGCGGGAAACAATGAGCAGTTCTTC CATSDPGLAGNNEQFF TRBJ2-1 TRBD2 many TRBV24-1
TGCGCCAGCAGCTCCGGAGGGACTAGCGGGATCACAGATACGCAGTATTTT CASSSGGTSGITDTQYF TRBJ2-3 TRBD2 NA TRBV5-1
TGCAGTGCTCGAACAGACTGGGATGAGCAGTTCTTC CSARTDWDEQFF TRBJ2-1 NA NA TRBV20-1
TGTGCCACCGACTGGGGACGGACATACAATGAGCAGTTCTTC CATDWGRTYNEQFF TRBJ2-1 NA NA TRBV24-1
TGTGCCAGCAGATGGGGGGGCTTGCCTAGGAATGAGCAGTTCTTC CASRWGGLPRNEQFF TRBJ2-1 NA NA TRBV12-3/TRBV12-4
TGTGCCAGCAGCCAAAGAGGGCCTTCCGAGCAGTACTTC CASSQRGPSEQYF TRBJ2-7 NA once TRBV14
TGTGCCAGCAGTGACCCAGGGGACAGGACTTATGGCTACACCTTC CASSDPGDRTYGYTF TRBJ1-2 TRBD1 few TRBV25-1
TGTGCCAGCAGTTGGGATGTCAGCTCCTACAATGAGCAGTTCTTC CASSWDVSSYNEQFF TRBJ2-1 NA many TRBV11-3
TGTGCCAGCAGCTTAGGCCGCGAACAAGAGACCCAGTACTTC CASSLGREQETQYF TRBJ2-5 NA few TRBV7-9
TGTGCCAGGCTCCCGAGTTCCTACGAGCAGTACTTC CARLPSSYEQYF TRBJ2-7 NA NA TRBV2
TGTGCCAGCAGCGCAAGCGGGAAAGAGACCCAGTACTTC CASSASGKETQYF TRBJ2-5 TRBD2 many TRBV9
TGCGCCAGCAGCCAAGACGGGTGGGGCGAGCAGTACTTC CASSQDGWGEQYF TRBJ2-7 NA many TRBV4-3
TGTGCCAGTCACACAAAGCGGGCGAAAAACTATGGCTACACCTTC CASHTKRAKNYGYTF TRBJ1-2 NA NA TRBV19
TGTGCCAGCAGTGCTCGGTGGAAGCGGCAGGACTACGAGCAGTACTTC CASSARWKRQDYEQYF TRBJ2-7 NA NA TRBV2
TGTGCCAGCAGTGGGAAGGGGACAGGGTCTCCTGTTGAGCAGTTCTTC CASSGKGTGSPVEQFF TRBJ2-1 TRBD1 NA TRBV2
TGTGCCAGCAGCTTAGCGCAATCAGGGGTGTTGGGAAAACTGTTTTTT CASSLAQSGVLGKLFF TRBJ1-4 NA many TRBV7-9
TGTGCCAGCAGCTCGACAGGGTCGCAGCCCCAGCATTTT CASSSTGSQPQHF TRBJ1-5 TRBD1 many TRBV12-3/TRBV12-4
TGTGCCAGCAGCCAAGCCATTTCGGGGGGGAGCACAGATACGCAGTATTTT CASSQAISGGSTDTQYF TRBJ2-3 TRBD2 many TRBV4-2
TGTGCCAGCAGCCCACCTGGACAGCCGAACTATGGCTACACCTTC CASSPPGQPNYGYTF TRBJ1-2 NA many TRBV12-3/TRBV12-4
TGTGCCAGCAGTCCTCGCGGGGGTAGCGATCAGCCCCAGCATTTT CASSPRGGSDQPQHF TRBJ1-5 NA NA TRBV10-3
TGTGCCATCAGTGAGCTTGGGACAGCGAGTAATGAAAAACTGTTTTTT CAISELGTASNEKLFF TRBJ1-4 TRBD1 NA TRBV10-3
TGTGCCAGCAGTGAATGGGGGCACTTGCCTCGGGAGCAGTTCTTC CASSEWGHLPREQFF TRBJ2-1 NA NA TRBV25-1
TGTGCCACCAGCCGGGTCTCTAATGAAAAACTGTTTTTT CATSRVSNEKLFF TRBJ1-4 NA few TRBV24-1
TGCGCCAGCAGCTTGGCTGGGGCTACCGGGGAGCTGTTTTTT CASSLAGATGELFF TRBJ2-2 NA few TRBV5-1
TGCAGCGCCCAGGGGAGGCGCGTACAAGGGGCCGACTATGGCTACACCTTC CSAQGRRVQGADYGYTF TRBJ1-2 NA many TRBV29-1
NA CATSGLVGGGTEEFF TRBJ2-1 NA few TRBV24-1
TGTGCCAGCAGCCCGACGACAGGGTTTATTGAAGCTTTCTTT CASSPTTGFIEAFF TRBJ1-1 TRBD1 many TRBV4-2
TGTGCCACCGGCAGCGGGCCCACAGATACGCAGTATTTT CATGSGPTDTQYF TRBJ2-3 NA many TRBV24-1
TGTGCCAGCGTTTTAGGAGAGGGAACGGTGTATGAGCAGTTCTTC CASVLGEGTVYEQFF TRBJ2-1 NA few TRBV6-1
TGTGCCAGCAGTGAATTCAACAGGAACACTGAAGCTTTCTTT CASSEFNRNTEAFF TRBJ1-1 NA NA TRBV25-1
TGCAGTGCCTGGGACAGAGCAAAAGGGAACACTGAAGCTTTCTTT CSAWDRAKGNTEAFF TRBJ1-1 TRBD1 NA TRBV20-1
TGCGCCAGCAGTGGGACTTGGGAGACCCAGTACTTC CASSGTWETQYF TRBJ2-5 NA many TRBV10-2
TGTGCCAGCGTCGAAGGGACAGGGGGCTACTCTGGAAACACCATATATTTT CASVEGTGGYSGNTIYF TRBJ1-3 TRBD1 NA TRBV2
TGCGCCACCAGAGGACAGGGCGCAGATACGCAGTATTTT CATRGQGADTQYF TRBJ2-3 TRBD1 NA TRBV5-1
TGTGCCATCAGTGGGACAGGACCCGTTAATTCACCCCTCCACTTT CAISGTGPVNSPLHF TRBJ1-6 TRBD1 NA TRBV10-3
TGCAGCGTTGAATTAGCTAGCGGGAGAGTATACGAGCAGTACTTC CSVELASGRVYEQYF TRBJ2-7 TRBD2 NA TRBV29-1
TGTGCCAGCAGCTTCAAGACAGGGAACACCGGGGAGCTGTTTTTT CASSFKTGNTGELFF TRBJ2-2 NA many TRBV5-4
TGTGCCAGCAGGGGACTCGCCCAAGAGACCCAGTACTTC CASRGLAQETQYF TRBJ2-5 NA NA TRBV5-4
TGTGCCAGCAGTGAAGGGCCTGGCCATGGCTACACCTTC CASSEGPGHGYTF TRBJ1-2 NA NA TRBV25-1
TGTGCCAGCAGTCAAGACAGGATCTCTGGAAACACCATATATTTT CASSQDRISGNTIYF TRBJ1-3 NA many TRBV5-6
TGTGCCACCAGTGATGGGCGACGGACAGGGTGGGGAGATGGCTACACCTTC CATSDGRRTGWGDGYTF TRBJ1-2 TRBD1 NA TRBV24-1
TGTGCCAGCAGTGTCGACAGCTTCATTGGGGAGCTGTTTTTT CASSVDSFIGELFF TRBJ2-2 NA few TRBV2
TGTGCCAGCAGTTTGACGACAGCCTCCTACGAGCAGTACTTC CASSLTTASYEQYF TRBJ2-7 NA medium-sized TRBV27
TGTGCCAGCAGATCCGGGACAGATTATGGCTACACCTTC CASRSGTDYGYTF TRBJ1-2 TRBD1 many TRBV5-4
TGTGCCAGCAGCGCGGGAGGTGCGGTTCCCAATGAGCAGTTCTTC CASSAGGAVPNEQFF TRBJ2-1 TRBD2 NA TRBV11-2
TGTGCCAGCAGCACCGACCCCGCCGGTGAGCAGTTCTTC CASSTDPAGEQFF TRBJ2-1 NA few TRBV6-1
TGTGCCACCCTTAGCGGGAATGAGCAGTTCTTC CATLSGNEQFF TRBJ2-1 TRBD2 NA TRBV10-3
TGTGCCAGCAGCCAAGGACAGGCGTTCGCTGAAGCTTTCTTT CASSQGQAFAEAFF TRBJ1-1 TRBD1 many TRBV7-9
TGTGCCAGCAGGAACCCTCTAGTAGCCCGCTACGAGCAGTACTTC CASRNPLVARYEQYF TRBJ2-7 NA NA TRBV2
TGTGCCAGCAGCCGAGAACCGGGACCCATTAACTATGGCTACACCTTC CASSREPGPINYGYTF TRBJ1-2 NA NA TRBV4-2
TGTGCCTGGAGTCCGGGACAGGGGACTAGCGGGAGGGCCAACCATGAGCAGTTCTTC CAWSPGQGTSGRANHEQFF TRBJ2-1 TRBD2 NA TRBV30
TGTGCCAGTAGTCGGGACAGAATGAACACTGAAGCTTTCTTT CASSRDRMNTEAFF TRBJ1-1 TRBD1 NA TRBV19
TGTGCCAGCAGTGGGGTGGGACAGGGTCATTCACCCCTCCACTTT CASSGVGQGHSPLHF TRBJ1-6 TRBD1 few TRBV6-1
TGTGCCAGCAGTGAGGCGGCAGGGGCAGGTGGCTACACCTTC CASSEAAGAGGYTF TRBJ1-2 NA many TRBV2
TGTGCCAGCAGCTGGACAGAACAAGAGACCCAGTACTTC CASSWTEQETQYF TRBJ2-5 NA NA TRBV2
TGTGCCAGCAGCGAGGACCGGGGCGGGACCGGGGAGCTGTTTTTT CASSEDRGGTGELFF TRBJ2-2 NA many TRBV7-2